These T cell receptor beta chains were read from a single sample in a study of CD8 T cells in ankylosing spondylitis. TCRdb processed the 5' RACE reads anew with MiXCR; each CDR3 protein has one entry. Of roughly 230,000 distinct CDR3 sequences in the sample, 18% were seen once. The sequenced sample was blood, either unsorted or a sorted T cell fraction (not recorded which). These receptors all stem from a male donor with ankylosing spondylitis or in good health (not recorded which). CDR3s include the opening cysteine and the closing phenylalanine or tryptophan. A D gene is named only where the DNA matches it firmly. A clone size is listed for some rows: how often the clone was seen (once, few, many), or a class if it is expanded.

v_gene	abundance	d_gene	j_gene	CDR3aa	CDR3nt
TRBV7-9	.	.	TRBJ2-7	CASSQEVLRGIYEQYF	TGTGCCAGCAGCCAAGAGGTTCTTCGAGGGATCTACGAGCAGTACTTC
TRBV10-3	few	TRBD1	TRBJ2-7	CAIFDRETYEQYF	TGTGCCATCTTCGACAGGGAAACCTACGAGCAGTACTTC
TRBV10-3	few	.	TRBJ2-2	CAISEHRATGELFF	TGTGCCATCAGTGAGCACAGGGCTACCGGGGAGCTGTTTTTT
TRBV5-6	.	.	TRBJ2-7	CASSAPGLSYEQYF	TGTGCCAGCAGCGCCCCGGGTCTCTCCTACGAGCAGTACTTC
TRBV4-1	few	.	TRBJ2-7	CASSQGRISEQYF	TGCGCCAGCAGCCAAGGGAGGATTAGCGAGCAGTACTTC
TRBV28	once	.	TRBJ2-3	CASSLSAGWLDTQYF	TGTGCCAGCAGTTTATCTGCGGGGTGGTTAGATACGCAGTATTTT
TRBV5-1	many	.	TRBJ1-1	CASSLRPENTEAFF	TGCGCCAGCAGCTTGCGGCCAGAGAACACTGAAGCTTTCTTT
TRBV5-1	many	.	TRBJ2-1	CASRGDTSSYNEQFF	TGCGCCAGCAGGGGGGACACTAGCTCCTACAATGAGCAGTTCTTC
TRBV29-1	many	.	TRBJ2-1	CSVLDWTIDNEQFF	TGCAGCGTCTTGGACTGGACGATAGACAATGAGCAGTTCTTC
TRBV27	many	.	TRBJ2-3	CASSLILNTDTQYF	TGTGCCAGCAGTTTAATCCTTAACACAGATACGCAGTATTTT
TRBV6-5	few	TRBD2	TRBJ2-2	CASSYTTSGSPGELFF	TGTGCCAGCAGTTACACCACTAGCGGGAGCCCCGGGGAGCTGTTTTTT
TRBV10-3	.	.	TRBJ2-1	CAISETGTALGEQFF	TGTGCCATCAGTGAGACCGGGACCGCTCTGGGCGAGCAGTTCTTC
TRBV29-1	few	TRBD2	TRBJ2-2	CSVVGLGPGELFF	TGCAGCGTTGTAGGACTAGGCCCCGGGGAGCTGTTTTTT
TRBV4-1	.	.	TRBJ1-4	CASQRTTNEKLFF	TGCGCCAGCCAAAGGACAACTAATGAAAAACTGTTTTTT
TRBV4-3	few	.	TRBJ2-3	CASSQVRVRGTQYF	TGCGCCAGCAGCCAAGTTAGGGTGAGGGGTACGCAGTATTTT
TRBV7-6	.	TRBD1	TRBJ2-7	CASSDGTGSEKQYF	TGTGCCAGCAGCGATGGGACAGGGTCTGAAAAGCAGTACTTC
TRBV19	.	TRBD2	TRBJ2-7	CATAGAGPPSYEQYF	TGTGCCACCGCAGGAGCGGGGCCCCCCTCCTACGAGCAGTACTTC
TRBV5-5	.	TRBD2	TRBJ2-1	CASTPLALAGEDEQFF	TGTGCCAGCACCCCTCTTGCTCTAGCGGGAGAAGATGAGCAGTTCTTC
TRBV21-1	many	.	TRBJ2-7	CASLQGAGEQYF	TGTGCCAGCCTCCAGGGGGCAGGCGAGCAGTACTTC
TRBV20-1	.	.	TRBJ2-5	CRSGDGEETQYF	TGCAGGTCCGGGGACGGCGAAGAGACCCAGTACTTC
TRBV28	.	.	TRBJ2-1	CASSPQDYSYNEQFF	TGTGCCAGCAGTCCACAGGACTACTCTTACAATGAGCAGTTCTTC
TRBV6-5	.	.	TRBJ1-1	CASTSEGLEAFF	TGTGCCAGCACCAGTGAGGGATTGGAAGCTTTCTTT
TRBV29-1	once	.	TRBJ2-1	CSAPWGDYNEQFF	TGCAGCGCTCCGTGGGGGGACTACAATGAGCAGTTCTTC
TRBV10-3	many	TRBD2	TRBJ2-5	CAIRPQGGETQYF	TGTGCCATCAGGCCGCAGGGAGGGGAGACCCAGTACTTC
TRBV5-1	.	.	TRBJ2-4	CASSLESGEVAKNIQYF	TGCGCCAGCAGCTTAGAATCGGGTGAGGTAGCCAAAAACATTCAGTACTTC
TRBV4-1	.	.	TRBJ2-5	CASSLPMGGQETQYF	TGCGCCAGCAGCCTCCCAATGGGGGGCCAAGAGACCCAGTACTTC
TRBV4-1	many	TRBD2	TRBJ2-7	CASSQAPGLAGGEQYF	TGCGCCAGCAGCCAAGCTCCGGGACTAGCGGGAGGCGAGCAGTACTTC
TRBV27	.	TRBD2	TRBJ2-2	CASSSRTSGTLAGELFF	TGTGCCAGCAGTTCTCGGACTAGCGGGACTCTGGCCGGGGAGCTGTTTTTT
TRBV5-1	few	TRBD1	TRBJ2-1	CASSLGGRGLNNEQFF	TGCGCCAGCAGCTTGGGAGGCAGGGGGCTAAACAATGAGCAGTTCTTC
TRBV3-1	few	.	TRBJ2-1	CASSQVIGVSYNEQFF	TGTGCCAGCAGCCAAGTTATAGGGGTCTCCTACAATGAGCAGTTCTTC
TRBV6-2/TRBV6-3	.	TRBD1	TRBJ2-7	CASSARDRIVYEQYF	TGTGCCAGCAGTGCGCGGGACAGGATCGTATACGAGCAGTACTTC
TRBV29-1	.	.	TRBJ2-7	CSVISSSYEQYF	TGCAGCGTAATCTCAAGCTCCTACGAGCAGTACTTC
TRBV21-1	many	.	TRBJ1-4	CASSKKLTATNEKLFF	TGTGCCAGCAGCAAAAAATTAACGGCAACTAATGAAAAACTGTTTTTT
TRBV7-6	many	.	TRBJ2-5	CASSLARYQETQYF	TGTGCCAGCAGCTTAGCGCGGTACCAAGAGACCCAGTACTTC
TRBV14	.	TRBD2	TRBJ2-1	CASSQGHADSGPYNEQFF	TGTGCCAGCAGCCAAGGACACGCGGATAGCGGGCCCTACAATGAGCAGTTCTTC
TRBV11-2	few	.	TRBJ2-3	CASSTVLVNTDTQYF	TGTGCCAGCAGCACGGTTCTGGTTAACACAGATACGCAGTATTTT
TRBV12-3/TRBV12-4	many	.	TRBJ1-3	CASSFQGDGNTIYF	TGTGCCAGCAGTTTCCAGGGAGATGGAAACACCATATATTTT
TRBV4-1	.	TRBD2	TRBJ2-7	CASSQASGTLSYEQYF	TGCGCCAGCAGCCAAGCTAGCGGGACTCTTTCCTACGAGCAGTACTTC
TRBV29-1	many	TRBD2	TRBJ2-7	CSVEDGLGGGYEQYF	TGCAGCGTTGAAGATGGATTGGGGGGGGGCTACGAGCAGTACTTC
TRBV6-5	many	.	TRBJ1-2	CASSYGRDYGYTF	TGTGCCAGCAGTTACGGCAGGGACTATGGCTACACCTTC
TRBV7-8	few	TRBD2	TRBJ2-1	CASSASLAGSSYNEQFF	TGTGCCAGCAGCGCCTCACTAGCGGGGAGCTCCTACAATGAGCAGTTCTTC
TRBV29-1	many	TRBD1	TRBJ2-2	CSVDPGQGAGGELFF	TGCAGCGTTGATCCGGGACAGGGGGCCGGCGGGGAGCTGTTTTTT
TRBV6-1	.	.	TRBJ2-1	CASFTGNEQFF	TGTGCCAGCTTTACCGGGAATGAGCAGTTCTTC
TRBV20-1	.	TRBD2	TRBJ2-1	CSASSSGRGQFF	TGCAGTGCTAGCAGTAGCGGGAGGGGGCAGTTCTTC
TRBV7-6	few	TRBD2	TRBJ2-1	CASSLDPPGLAGSEGNEQFF	TGTGCCAGCAGCTTAGATCCCCCGGGACTAGCGGGTTCTGAGGGGAATGAGCAGTTCTTC
TRBV29-1	.	TRBD1	TRBJ1-1	CSAGGGTGLHTEAFF	TGCAGCGCCGGAGGGGGGACAGGCCTTCACACTGAAGCTTTCTTT
TRBV6-2/TRBV6-3	.	TRBD2	TRBJ2-7	CASSGGLGVNEQYF	TGTGCCAGCAGTGGGGGACTAGGTGTAAACGAGCAGTACTTC
TRBV5-8	few	TRBD1	TRBJ2-7	CASSLGQSEQYF	TGTGCCAGCAGCCTGGGACAGAGCGAGCAGTACTTC
TRBV4-3	.	.	TRBJ2-5	CASSQAIDQETQYF	TGCGCCAGCAGCCAAGCGATTGACCAAGAGACCCAGTACTTC
TRBV7-9	.	TRBD2	TRBJ2-7	CASSNGLAALLDEQYF	TGTGCCAGCAGCAACGGACTAGCGGCCCTCTTGGACGAGCAGTACTTC
TRBV4-1	.	.	TRBJ2-7	CASSQEGAGEQYF	TGCGCCAGCAGCCAAGAAGGCGCGGGTGAGCAGTACTTC
TRBV4-1	.	TRBD2	TRBJ2-5	CASSQGTSSGRQETQYF	TGCGCCAGCAGCCAAGGAACGTCTAGCGGGCGACAAGAGACCCAGTACTTC